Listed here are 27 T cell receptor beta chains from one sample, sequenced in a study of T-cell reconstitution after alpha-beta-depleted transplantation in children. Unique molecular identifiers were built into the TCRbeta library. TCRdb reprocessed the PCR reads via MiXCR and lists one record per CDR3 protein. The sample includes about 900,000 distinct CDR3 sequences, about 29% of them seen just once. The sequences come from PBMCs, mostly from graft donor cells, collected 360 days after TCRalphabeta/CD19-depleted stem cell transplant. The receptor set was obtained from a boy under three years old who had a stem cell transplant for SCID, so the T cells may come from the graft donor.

The CDR3 here is CASSNWGADTQYF. The CDR3 DNA sequence: TGTGCCAGCAGTAATTGGGGAGCAGATACGCAGTATTTT. The genes are TRBV27 and TRBJ2-3; TRBD2 is a possible D gene (5 bases). The germline V gene encodes CDR1 MNHEY and CDR2 SMNVEV (reference sequence). V lost 5 bases to trimming and J lost 4 bases, with 10 bases between them. The CDR3 contains 13 residues.

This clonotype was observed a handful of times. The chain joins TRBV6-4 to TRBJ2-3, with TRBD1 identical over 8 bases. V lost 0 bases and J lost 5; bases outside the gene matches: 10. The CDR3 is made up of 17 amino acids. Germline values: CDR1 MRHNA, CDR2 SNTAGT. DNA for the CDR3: TGTGCCAGCAGTGACTCGGGCACAGGGGGGATGAGAGATACGCAGTATTTT. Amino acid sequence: CASSDSGTGGMRDTQYF.

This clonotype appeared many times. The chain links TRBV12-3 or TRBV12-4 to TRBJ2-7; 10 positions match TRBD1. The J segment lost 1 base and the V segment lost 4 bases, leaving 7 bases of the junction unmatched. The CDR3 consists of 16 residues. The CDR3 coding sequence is TGTGCCAGCAGTTCCCCGGGACAGGGGTCATCCTACGAGCAGTACTTC. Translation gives CASSSPGQGSSYEQYF.

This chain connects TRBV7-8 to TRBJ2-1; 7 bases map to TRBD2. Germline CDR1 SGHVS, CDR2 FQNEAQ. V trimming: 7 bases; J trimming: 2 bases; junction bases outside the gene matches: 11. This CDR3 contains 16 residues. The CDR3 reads CASILSERGPYNEQFF. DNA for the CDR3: TGTGCCAGCATCCTATCGGAGCGGGGACCCTACAATGAGCAGTTCTTC. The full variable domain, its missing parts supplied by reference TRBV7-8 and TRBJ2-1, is GAGVSQSPRYKVAKRGQDVALRCDPISGHVSLFWYQQALGQGPEFLTYFQNEAQLDKSGLPSDRFFAERPEGSVSTLKIQRTQQEDSAVYLCASILSERGPYNEQFFGPGTRLTVL.

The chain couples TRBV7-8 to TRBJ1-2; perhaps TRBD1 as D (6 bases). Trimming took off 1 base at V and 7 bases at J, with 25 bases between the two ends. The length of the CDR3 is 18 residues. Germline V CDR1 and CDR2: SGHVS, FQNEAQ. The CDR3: CASSLVSDWGRGSFGYTF. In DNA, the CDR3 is TGTGCCAGCAGCTTAGTGTCGGATTGGGGCAGGGGTAGTTTTGGCTACACCTTC. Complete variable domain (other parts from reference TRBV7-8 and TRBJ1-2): GAGVSQSPRYKVAKRGQDVALRCDPISGHVSLFWYQQALGQGPEFLTYFQNEAQLDKSGLPSDRFFAERPEGSVSTLKIQRTQQEDSAVYLCASSLVSDWGRGSFGYTFGSGTRLTVV.

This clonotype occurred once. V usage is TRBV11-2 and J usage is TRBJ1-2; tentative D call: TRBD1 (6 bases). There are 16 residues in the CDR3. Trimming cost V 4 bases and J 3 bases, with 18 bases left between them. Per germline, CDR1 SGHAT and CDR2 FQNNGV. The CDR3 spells CASSSIRGGLDYGYTF. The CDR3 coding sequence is TGTGCCAGCAGCTCCATTAGGGGGGGCCTGGACTATGGCTACACCTTC.

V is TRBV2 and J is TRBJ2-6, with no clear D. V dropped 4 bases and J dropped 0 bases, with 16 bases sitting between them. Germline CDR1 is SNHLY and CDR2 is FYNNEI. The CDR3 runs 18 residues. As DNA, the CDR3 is TGTGCCAGCAGTGCGGTGGGCCCTACGATCTCTGGGGCCAACGTCCTGACTTTC. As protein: CASSAVGPTISGANVLTF.

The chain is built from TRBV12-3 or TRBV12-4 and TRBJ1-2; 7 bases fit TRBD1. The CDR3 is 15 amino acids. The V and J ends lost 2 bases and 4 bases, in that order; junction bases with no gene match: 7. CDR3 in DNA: TGTGCCAGCAGTTTATTGGGACAGATCTTCTATGGCTACACCTTC. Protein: CASSLLGQIFYGYTF.

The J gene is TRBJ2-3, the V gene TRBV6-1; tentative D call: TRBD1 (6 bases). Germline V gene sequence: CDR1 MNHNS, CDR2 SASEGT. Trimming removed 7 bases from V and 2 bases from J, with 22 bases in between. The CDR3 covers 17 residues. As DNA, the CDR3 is TGTGCCAGCAACCCCATTCCGGACAGCCAAATCACAGATACGCAGTATTTT. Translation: CASNPIPDSQITDTQYF.

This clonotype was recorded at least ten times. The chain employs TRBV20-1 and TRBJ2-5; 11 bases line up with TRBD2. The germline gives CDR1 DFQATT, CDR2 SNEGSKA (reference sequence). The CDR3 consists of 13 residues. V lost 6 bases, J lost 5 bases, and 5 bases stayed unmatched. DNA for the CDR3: TGCAGTGCCCCGACTAGCGGGGAGGAGACCCAGTACTTC. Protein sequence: CSAPTSGEETQYF.

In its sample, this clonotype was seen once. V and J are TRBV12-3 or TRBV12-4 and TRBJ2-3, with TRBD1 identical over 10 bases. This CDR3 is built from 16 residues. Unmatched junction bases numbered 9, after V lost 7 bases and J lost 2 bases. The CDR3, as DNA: TGTGCCAGCACCCACCGGGACAGGGGATTCACAGATACGCAGTATTTT. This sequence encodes CASTHRDRGFTDTQYF.

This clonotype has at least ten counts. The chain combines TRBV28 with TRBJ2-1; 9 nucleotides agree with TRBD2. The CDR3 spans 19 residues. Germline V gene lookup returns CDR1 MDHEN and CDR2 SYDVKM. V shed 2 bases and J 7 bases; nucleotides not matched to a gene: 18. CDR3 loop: CASSLDPLSERGARNEQFF. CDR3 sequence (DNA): TGTGCCAGCAGTTTAGATCCCCTGTCGGAGCGGGGGGCCCGGAATGAGCAGTTCTTC.

In DNA form, the CDR3 reads TGTGCCAGCAGCCTCCGAGAGCCAGAGACCCAGTACTTC. This codes for CASSLREPETQYF. The V gene is TRBV12-3 or TRBV12-4, the J gene TRBJ2-5; D call uncertain. This CDR3 has 13 residues. V was pared by 6 bases and J by 4 bases, with 12 bases between.

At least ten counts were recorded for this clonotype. The CDR3 coding sequence is TGTGCCAGCAGCTACACAGGGGGCCCTCCCTCTGGGGCCAACGTCCTGACTTTC. Residues: CASSYTGGPPSGANVLTF. The chain employs TRBV25-1 and TRBJ2-6; the match to TRBD1 covers 9 bases. The germline CDR1 and CDR2 sequences are MGHDK and SYGVNS. The CDR3 is 18 residues long. J lost 0 bases, V lost 6 bases, and 9 bases had no gene match.

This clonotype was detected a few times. The CDR3 sequence: CASSESGRSSYNEQFF. DNA of the CDR3: TGTGCCAGCAGTGAGTCCGGCCGTAGCTCCTACAATGAGCAGTTCTTC. The chain employs TRBV2 and TRBJ2-1; D not certain. This CDR3 comprises 16 residues. Trimming pared 3 bases from V and 0 bases from J, leaving 12 bases between. Germline values: CDR1 SNHLY, CDR2 FYNNEI.

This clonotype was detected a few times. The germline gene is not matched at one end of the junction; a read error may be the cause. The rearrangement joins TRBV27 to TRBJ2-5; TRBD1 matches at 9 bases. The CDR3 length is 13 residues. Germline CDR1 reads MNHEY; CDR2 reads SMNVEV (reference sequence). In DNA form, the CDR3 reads TGTGCCAGCAGGCCAGGCCGGGACAGGGCACCCCTCTTC. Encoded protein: CASRPGRDRAPLF.

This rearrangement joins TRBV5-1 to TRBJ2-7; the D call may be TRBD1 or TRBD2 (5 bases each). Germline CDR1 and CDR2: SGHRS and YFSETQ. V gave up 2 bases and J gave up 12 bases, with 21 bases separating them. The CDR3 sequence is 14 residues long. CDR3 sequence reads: CASSLQQGTIGGYF. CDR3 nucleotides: TGCGCCAGCAGCTTACAGCAGGGCACTATTGGGGGGTACTTC. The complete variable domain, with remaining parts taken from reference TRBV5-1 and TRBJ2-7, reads KAGVTQTPRYLIKTRGQQVTLSCSPISGHRSVSWYQQTPGQGLQFLFEYFSETQRNKGNFPGRFSGRQFSNSRSEMNVSTLELGDSALYLCASSLQQGTIGGYFGPGTRLTVT.

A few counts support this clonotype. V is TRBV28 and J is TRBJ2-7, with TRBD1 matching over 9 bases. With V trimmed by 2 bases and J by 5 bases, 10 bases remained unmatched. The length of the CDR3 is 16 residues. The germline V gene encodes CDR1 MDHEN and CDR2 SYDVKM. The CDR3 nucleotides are TGTGCCAGCAGTTTAGGGGGTCGGACAGGGGCGGACGAGCAGTACTTC. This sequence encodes CASSLGGRTGADEQYF.

The chain's CDR3 is CAISATETWGYEQYF. The CDR3 DNA is TGTGCCATCAGTGCGACAGAAACCTGGGGCTACGAGCAGTACTTC. This chain uses TRBV10-3 with TRBJ2-7, with TRBD1 as a possible D gene (5 bases). The CDR3 loop spans 15 amino acids. V gave up 4 bases and J gave up 3 bases, with 16 bases separating them. From germline, CDR1 is ENHRY and CDR2 SYGVKD.

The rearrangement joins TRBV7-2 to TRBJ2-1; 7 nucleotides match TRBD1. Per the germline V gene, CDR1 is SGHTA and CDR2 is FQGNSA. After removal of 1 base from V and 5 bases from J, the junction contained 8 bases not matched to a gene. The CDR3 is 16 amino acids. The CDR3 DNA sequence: TGTGCCAGCAGCTTAGGAGGGGGCGCATGGGACAATGAGCAGTTCTTC. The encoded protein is CASSLGGGAWDNEQFF.

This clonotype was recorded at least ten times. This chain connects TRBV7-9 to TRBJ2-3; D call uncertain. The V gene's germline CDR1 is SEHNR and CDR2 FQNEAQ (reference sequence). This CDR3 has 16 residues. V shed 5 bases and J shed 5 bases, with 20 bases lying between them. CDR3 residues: CASSRVVTSTGDTQYF. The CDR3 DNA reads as TGTGCCAGCAGCCGAGTGGTTACGTCCACGGGAGATACGCAGTATTTT. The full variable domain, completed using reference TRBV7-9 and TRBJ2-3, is DTGVSQNPRHKITKRGQNVTFRCDPISEHNRLYWYRQTLGQGPEFLTYFQNEAQLEKSRLLSDRFSAERPKGSFSTLEIQRTEQGDSAMYLCASSRVVTSTGDTQYFGPGTRLTVL.

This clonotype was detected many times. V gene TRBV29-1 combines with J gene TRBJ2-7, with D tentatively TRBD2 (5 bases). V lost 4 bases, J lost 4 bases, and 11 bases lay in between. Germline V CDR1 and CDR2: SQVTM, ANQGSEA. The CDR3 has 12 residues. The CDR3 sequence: CSVGGSNYEQYF. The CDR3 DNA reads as TGCAGCGTTGGAGGGAGCAATTACGAGCAGTACTTC.

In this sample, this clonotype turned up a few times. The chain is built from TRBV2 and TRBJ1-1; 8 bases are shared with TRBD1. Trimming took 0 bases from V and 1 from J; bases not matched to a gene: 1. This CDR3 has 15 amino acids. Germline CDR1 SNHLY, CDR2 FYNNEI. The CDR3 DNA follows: TGTGCCAGCAGTGAAGCGGGACAGGCGAACACTGAAGCTTTCTTT. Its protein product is CASSEAGQANTEAFF.

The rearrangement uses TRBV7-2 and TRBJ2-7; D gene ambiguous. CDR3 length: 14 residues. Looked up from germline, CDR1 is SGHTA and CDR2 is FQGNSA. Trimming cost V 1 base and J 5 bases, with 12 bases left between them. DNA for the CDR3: TGTGCCAGCAGCTTAGTTCATATTGTTCACGAGCAGTACTTC. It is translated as CASSLVHIVHEQYF.

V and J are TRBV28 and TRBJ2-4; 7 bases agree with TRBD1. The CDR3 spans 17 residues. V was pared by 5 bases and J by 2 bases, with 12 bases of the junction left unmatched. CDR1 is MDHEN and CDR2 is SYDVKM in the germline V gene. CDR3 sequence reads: CASSGGQVPRTKNIQYF. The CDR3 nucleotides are TGTGCCAGCAGTGGCGGACAGGTCCCTCGGACCAAAAACATTCAGTACTTC. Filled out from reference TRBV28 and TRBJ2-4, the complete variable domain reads DVKVTQSSRYLVKRTGEKVFLECVQDMDHENMFWYRQDPGLGLRLIYFSYDVKMKEKGDIPEGYSVSREKKERFSLILESASTNQTSMYLCASSGGQVPRTKNIQYFGAGTRLSVL.

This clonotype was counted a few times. As DNA, the CDR3 is TGTGCCAGCAGCCTCTGGGACAGCGGCGAGCAGTACTTC. It codes for CASSLWDSGEQYF. The chain employs TRBV7-2 and TRBJ2-7; TRBD1 matches 7 bases. Per germline, CDR1 SGHTA and CDR2 FQGNSA. Trimming took 5 bases from V and 6 from J; bases not matched to a gene: 7. CDR3 length equals 13 residues.

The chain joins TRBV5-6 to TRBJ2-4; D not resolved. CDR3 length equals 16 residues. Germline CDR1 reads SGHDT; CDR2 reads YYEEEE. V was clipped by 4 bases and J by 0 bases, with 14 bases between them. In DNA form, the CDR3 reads TGTGCCAGCAGCAGCAGTAACCTATTAGCCAAAAACATTCAGTACTTC. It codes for CASSSSNLLAKNIQYF.